This T cell receptor beta chain was documented in a study of blood T cell repertoires in COVID-19. Study at large: Sites in the United States, Italy and Spain provided acute and convalescent COVID-19 samples. From T cells, B-cell-depleted T cells, or PBMCs came the material, which was cDNA or gDNA.

Original methodology: Counts of nucleated cells, estimated from reference gene primer amplification, were obtained. The method was immunoSEQ multiplex PCR; TCRdb's version includes in-frame clones alone and lacks a portion of them. The V and J calls and clone size come from that table; D and trimming were worked out from the DNA. The sample consists of around 370,000 clones, 88% of them appearing once. One Seattle source followed patients from active infection through their disease course. The ends lost 5 bases at V and 4 bases at J; junction bases unmatched: 3. This CDR3 is built from 13 residues. Looked up from germline, CDR1 is SGHAT and CDR2 is FQNNGV.

The sequenced sample was peripheral blood. The chain employs TRBV11-2 and TRBJ1-2; 8 bases agree with TRBD1. This clonotype was sampled from a woman in her 70s with COVID-19, enrolled during active disease. This CDR3 is CASSEDRVYGYTF. The CDR3 DNA reads TGTGCCAGCAGCGAGGACAGGGTCTATGGCTACACCTTC.